The rows below give T cell receptor beta chains drawn from one sample of a study of identical twins. TCRdb reanalysed the 5' RACE reads using MiXCR and keeps one entry per CDR3 protein. The sample has about 470,000 distinct CDR3 sequences, 20% to 25% seen once. This same sample was also part of a study on T cells expressing NK-cell markers.

Sequencing input: CD4+ T cells sorted from blood. These receptors originate from a woman aged 18-35 years in good health. The CDR3 runs from the conserved cysteine through the conserved F or W. The D gene is left open where the match is weak. Size is stated for part of the rows, as once, few or many counts, or as a class when the clone is expanded.

-	TRBV20-1	TRBJ2-4	-	CSARGPETPKNIQYF	TGCAGTGCTAGGGGTCCTGAGACCCCCAAAAACATTCAGTACTTC
-	TRBV12-3/TRBV12-4	TRBJ1-2	-	CASSRPPGYGYTF	TGTGCCAGCAGTCGACCCCCTGGCTATGGCTACACCTTC
-	TRBV3-1	TRBJ2-7	-	CASSHPTRPEQYF	TGTGCCAGCAGCCATCCTACTAGACCCGAGCAGTACTTC
many	TRBV7-8	TRBJ1-6	-	CASSPQGFSYNSPLHF	TGTGCCAGCAGCCCTCAGGGGTTCTCCTATAATTCACCCCTCCACTTT
few	TRBV7-8	TRBJ2-1	-	CASVRDFSYNEQFF	TGTGCCAGCGTCCGGGACTTCTCCTACAATGAGCAGTTCTTC
-	TRBV24-1	TRBJ2-6	TRBD1	CAPEVGQGFSGANVLTF	TGTGCCCCCGAAGTTGGACAGGGGTTCTCTGGGGCCAACGTCCTGACTTTC
-	TRBV20-1	TRBJ1-5	TRBD1	CSASRGTGGNQPQHF	TGCAGTGCGAGCAGGGGGACGGGTGGCAATCAGCCCCAGCATTTT
few	TRBV11-1	TRBJ2-4	TRBD1	CASSRDRSKGIQYF	TGTGCCAGCAGCCGGGACAGGTCCAAGGGCATTCAGTACTTC
few	TRBV5-1	TRBJ2-5	-	CASSNLGTDQETQYF	TGCGCCAGCAGCAACCTCGGGACCGATCAAGAGACCCAGTACTTC
-	TRBV2	TRBJ2-5	-	CASTFQETQYF	TGTGCCAGCACCTTCCAAGAGACCCAGTACTTC
few	TRBV20-1	TRBJ1-1	-	CSLQGNTEAFF	TGCAGTCTCCAGGGGAACACTGAAGCTTTCTTT
-	TRBV20-1	TRBJ2-7	TRBD2	CSGTSGNYEQYF	TGCAGTGGGACTAGCGGGAACTACGAGCAGTACTTC
few	TRBV4-3	TRBJ2-7	-	CASSHLQGVTYEQYF	TGCGCCAGCAGCCACTTACAGGGAGTGACCTACGAGCAGTACTTC
once	TRBV3-1	TRBJ1-1	-	CASSQQGGAFF	TGTGCCAGCAGCCAACAAGGGGGTGCTTTCTTT
once	TRBV5-5	TRBJ2-5	TRBD2	CASSFIAGKETQYF	TGTGCCAGCAGTTTTATAGCGGGTAAAGAGACCCAGTACTTC
-	TRBV20-1	TRBJ1-1	TRBD1	CSQTGGALNTEAFF	TGCAGCCAGACAGGGGGCGCATTGAACACTGAAGCTTTCTTT
few	TRBV20-1	TRBJ2-1	-	CSARAVDSRPYNEQFF	TGCAGTGCTAGAGCTGTGGACAGTAGACCCTACAATGAGCAGTTCTTC
few	TRBV15	TRBJ2-3	-	CATSRNTDTQYF	TGTGCCACCAGCAGAAACACAGATACGCAGTATTTT
-	TRBV20-1	TRBJ2-7	-	CSAREQGVEYF	TGCAGTGCTAGAGAGCAGGGTGTGGAGTACTTC
-	TRBV20-1	TRBJ1-1	-	CSASAGGNTEAFF	TGCAGTGCTAGTGCGGGGGGGAACACTGAAGCTTTCTTT
-	TRBV20-1	TRBJ1-1	TRBD1	CSARQGEGAEAFF	TGCAGTGCCAGACAGGGAGAAGGCGCTGAAGCTTTCTTT
few	TRBV5-1	TRBJ2-3	-	CASSIGTFTDTQYF	TGCGCCAGCAGCATCGGGACCTTCACAGATACGCAGTATTTT
-	TRBV7-8	TRBJ2-5	-	CASNDQGGETQYF	TGTGCCAGCAATGATCAGGGTGGGGAGACCCAGTACTTC
-	TRBV9	TRBJ2-1	-	CASSLLLAESGGEQFF	TGTGCCAGCAGCCTCCTCTTAGCGGAGTCTGGGGGTGAGCAGTTCTTC
-	TRBV7-9	TRBJ2-1	-	CASSLAGFGEQFF	TGTGCCAGCAGCTTAGCGGGTTTCGGTGAGCAGTTCTTC
-	TRBV4-3	TRBJ1-5	-	CASSLNLNQPQHF	TGCGCCAGCAGCCTAAATTTAAATCAGCCCCAGCATTTT
-	TRBV20-1	TRBJ2-2	-	CSASRGSTGELFF	TGCAGTGCTAGTCGCGGGTCCACCGGGGAGCTGTTTTTT
few	TRBV12-3/TRBV12-4	TRBJ2-3	TRBD2	CASSLFRTSQDTQYF	TGTGCCAGCAGTTTATTCCGGACTAGTCAAGATACGCAGTATTTT
-	TRBV4-3	TRBJ2-3	TRBD2	CASSKREEFDTQYF	TGCGCCAGCAGCAAGCGGGAGGAGTTTGATACGCAGTATTTT
-	TRBV10-3	TRBJ2-7	-	CAISESKGNEQYF	TGTGCCATCAGTGAGTCGAAAGGGAACGAGCAGTACTTC
-	TRBV12-3/TRBV12-4	TRBJ1-3	-	CASRRGTTNTIYF	TGTGCCAGCAGACGGGGCACCACTAACACCATATATTTT
-	TRBV5-1	TRBJ2-4	-	CASRDPGTGDIQYF	TGCGCCAGCAGGGATCCGGGAACGGGGGACATTCAGTACTTC
-	TRBV30	TRBJ2-1	-	CAWRRVTNEQFF	TGTGCCTGGAGAAGGGTTACGAATGAGCAGTTCTTC
-	TRBV18	TRBJ2-1	-	CASSPAGGNEQFF	TGTGCCAGCTCACCAGCCGGCGGCAATGAGCAGTTCTTC
-	TRBV2	TRBJ2-1	-	CASSVVQGEQFF	TGTGCCAGCAGTGTGGTGCAGGGTGAGCAGTTCTTC
few	TRBV6-5	TRBJ1-1	TRBD1	CASSFSGGTEAFF	TGTGCCAGCAGTTTTTCAGGGGGGACTGAAGCTTTCTTT
-	TRBV30	TRBJ2-4	-	CAWSVSGLAKNIQYF	TGTGCCTGGAGTGTAAGCGGCCTAGCCAAAAACATTCAGTACTTC
few	TRBV20-1	TRBJ2-3	-	CSARWQRSSTDTQYF	TGCAGTGCTAGATGGCAGCGGTCTAGCACAGATACGCAGTATTTT
few	TRBV29-1	TRBJ1-1	-	CSGGGLGNLLSAEAFF	TGCAGCGGGGGGGGACTGGGTAACCTTTTAAGCGCTGAAGCTTTCTTT
-	TRBV6-1	TRBJ1-1	TRBD1	CASNQGGTANTEAFF	TGTGCCAGCAACCAGGGGGGGACAGCGAACACTGAAGCTTTCTTT
-	TRBV5-1	TRBJ1-1	-	CASSDPSGAQEAFF	TGCGCCAGCAGCGATCCTTCAGGGGCGCAGGAAGCTTTCTTT
-	TRBV7-2	TRBJ2-3	TRBD2	CASSFRLADTDTQYF	TGTGCCAGCAGCTTCCGGCTAGCGGACACAGATACGCAGTATTTT
few	TRBV4-3	TRBJ2-6	TRBD1	CASSQDRLAGGRAGANVLTF	TGCGCCAGCAGCCAAGATAGGTTGGCAGGGGGCCGCGCTGGGGCCAACGTCCTGACTTTC
few	TRBV20-1	TRBJ2-1	-	CSASNPTNEQFF	TGCAGTGCTAGCAATCCTACCAATGAGCAGTTCTTC
few	TRBV29-1	TRBJ2-1	TRBD2	CSVSGLADYNEQFF	TGCAGCGTTTCCGGACTAGCCGACTACAATGAGCAGTTCTTC
few	TRBV6-1	TRBJ2-1	TRBD2	CASSSGRLTYNEQFF	TGTGCCAGCAGCTCCGGGAGGCTAACCTACAATGAGCAGTTCTTC
few	TRBV18	TRBJ1-1	-	CASSPDSNTEAFF	TGTGCCAGCTCACCGGACTCGAACACTGAAGCTTTCTTT
many	TRBV29-1	TRBJ1-1	TRBD1	CSVVGQLNTEAFF	TGCAGCGTTGTGGGACAGCTGAACACTGAAGCTTTCTTT
-	TRBV7-8	TRBJ2-5	TRBD1	CASSLYQGVGETQYF	TGTGCCAGCAGCTTATACCAGGGGGTGGGGGAGACCCAGTACTTC
-	TRBV7-2	TRBJ2-1	TRBD2	CASSLRGGSVGNEQFF	TGTGCCAGCAGCTTACGGGGCGGGAGTGTAGGCAATGAGCAGTTCTTC
-	TRBV2	TRBJ1-5	-	CASSSDSGNQPQHF	TGTGCCAGCAGCTCGGACAGCGGCAATCAGCCCCAGCATTTT
once	TRBV29-1	TRBJ2-7	-	CSVGVAAYEQYF	TGCAGCGTTGGGGTAGCGGCCTACGAGCAGTACTTC
few	TRBV20-1	TRBJ2-3	-	CSASRGSYTDTQYF	TGCAGTGCTAGTCGCGGGTCATACACAGATACGCAGTATTTT
few	TRBV24-1	TRBJ2-2	TRBD1	CATSRGSGELFF	TGTGCCACCAGCAGGGGGTCCGGGGAGCTGTTTTTT
-	TRBV12-3/TRBV12-4	TRBJ2-7	-	CASSDRGAYEQYF	TGTGCCAGCTCGGACCGGGGCGCCTACGAGCAGTACTTC
-	TRBV7-9	TRBJ1-2	TRBD1	CASSSWTGGDGYTF	TGTGCCAGCAGCTCCTGGACAGGGGGCGATGGCTACACCTTC